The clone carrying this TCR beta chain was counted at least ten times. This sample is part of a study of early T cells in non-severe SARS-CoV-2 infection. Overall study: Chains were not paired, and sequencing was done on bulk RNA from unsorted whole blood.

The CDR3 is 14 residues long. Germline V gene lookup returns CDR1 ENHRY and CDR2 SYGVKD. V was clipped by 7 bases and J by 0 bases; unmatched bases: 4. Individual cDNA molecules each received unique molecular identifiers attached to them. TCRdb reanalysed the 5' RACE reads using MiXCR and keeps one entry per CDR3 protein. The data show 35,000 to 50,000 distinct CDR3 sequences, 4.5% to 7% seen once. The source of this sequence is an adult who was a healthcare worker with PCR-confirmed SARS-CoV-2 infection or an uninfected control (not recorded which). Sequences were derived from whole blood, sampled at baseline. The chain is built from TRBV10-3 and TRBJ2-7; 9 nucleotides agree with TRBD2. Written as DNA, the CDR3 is TGTGCCATCAAGGAGACTAGCGGCTCCTACGAGCAGTACTTC. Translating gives CAIKETSGSYEQYF.